This is a list of T cell receptor beta chains from one sample in a study of CD4+ T cells in melanoma. The table came from immunoSEQ multiplex PCR; TCRdb's copy has only in-frame clones and leaves some out. The data show 9,100 or so clones, around two thirds seen once. The sequenced sample consisted of tumor tissue. These receptors all stem from a human donor with melanoma. Both conserved end residues are part of each CDR3. Fields, in order: J gene, V gene, CDR3 length, clone size, CDR3 protein. The size entry is marked missing in some rows and otherwise reads once, few, many or a size class.

>TRBJ2-3|TRBV6-1|15|.
CASRRTSGGSDTQYF
>TRBJ2-7|TRBV7-8|16|.
CASSLALDRPSYEQYF
>TRBJ2-1|TRBV11-1|15|.
CASSLLGGTPNEQFF
>TRBJ2-7|TRBV5-6|13|medium-sized
CASSLTGAREQYF
>TRBJ1-2|TRBV7-9|13|.
CASSFMGRWGYTF
>TRBJ2-7|TRBV11-2|13|.
CASSVGQAYEQYF
>TRBJ2-2|TRBV5-6|17|.
CASSLFSGGAPPGELFF
>TRBJ2-3|TRBV27|13|.
CASSLPFTDTQYF
>TRBJ2-2|TRBV5-1|15|.
CASNPVTANTGELFF
>TRBJ2-5|TRBV9|14|.
CASSVGSRGDTQYF
>TRBJ1-6|TRBV19|15|.
CASSMTASYNSPLHF
>TRBJ2-7|TRBV2|14|.
CANGLSPSPYEQYF
>TRBJ2-7|TRBV10-3|13|few
CAISGDGAGEQYF
>TRBJ1-3|TRBV5-6|14|.
CASSLGGLGNTIYF
>TRBJ2-7|TRBV5-8|17|.
CASSQDPVGGASYEQYF
>TRBJ2-7|TRBV29-1|15|few
CSAVSTGVVSYEQYF
>TRBJ1-2|TRBV10-2|11|.
CASSPPPGSPF
>TRBJ1-5|TRBV27|17|few
CASSLKSTAFSNQPQHF
>TRBJ1-1|TRBV6-4|13|once
CASSAGRDTEAFF
>.|TRBV10-3|16|.
CAISDRGGAMVREQYF
>TRBJ2-5|TRBV5-4|11|.
CASSSGETQYF
>TRBJ1-1|TRBV12-5|16|.
CASGSRQGPMNTEAFF
>TRBJ1-5|TRBV10-3|13|few
CAISQGHNQPQHF
>TRBJ2-1|TRBV6-5|15|few
CASSLQASSYNEQFF
>TRBJ1-6|TRBV7-9|14|.
CASSQEGFDSPLHF
>TRBJ1-2|TRBV7-2|15|.
CASSLAGQGAVGYTF
>TRBJ2-1|TRBV9|16|.
CASSQARGSMYNEQFF
>TRBJ1-4|TRBV4-2|13|few
CASSQGREEKLFF
>TRBJ1-1|TRBV18|14|few
CASSGQGAGTEAFF
>TRBJ2-1|TRBV7-2|15|.
CASSEAGGPYNEQFF
>TRBJ2-4|TRBV19|14|.
CATSTGTAKNIQYF
>TRBJ2-2|TRBV4-1|17|.
CASSQVGTGRGSGELFF
>TRBJ1-2|TRBV19|11|.
CASGWGVGYTF